This entry describes one TCR beta chain. This sample is drawn from a study of blood T cell repertoires in COVID-19. The CDR3 runs 13 residues. V lost 5 bases, J lost 2 bases, and 10 bases lay in between. Germline CDR1 reads SGHRS; CDR2 reads YFSETQ. Clones were sequenced by immunoSEQ multiplex PCR, and TCRdb holds only the in-frame ones, with some missing. The sample holds roughly 400,000 clones, roughly 91% seen once. The chain has TRBV5-1 and TRBJ2-5; TRBD1 is a possible D gene (6 bases). The TCR sequence derives from a man younger than 30 who had recovered from COVID-19. The sample consisted of PBMCs or T cells enriched from blood (not recorded which). As DNA, the CDR3 is TGCGCCAGCAGGACAGGAGATCAAGAGACCCAGTACTTC. Encoded protein: CASRTGDQETQYF.